This T cell receptor beta chain was sequenced in a study of chemoradiotherapy in HPV16-positive cancers. Profiled with immunoSEQ multiplex PCR; TCRdb holds only in-frame clones, not every one. Here the sample spans roughly 6,800 clones, over 70% being singletons. Concerning this clone itself: Antigen unknown.

Germline lookup yields CDR1 MNHEY and CDR2 SVGAGI. This CDR3 spans 12 amino acids. Trimming stripped 2 bases from V and 8 bases from J, with 9 bases between. Regarding the study as a whole: HPV-responsive T-cell expansion during chemoradiotherapy was linked to improved recurrence-free survival in HPV16-positive patients. During treatment, candidate HPV-specific clones and E7-related motifs expanded in tumor. The functional HPV-specific definition rests on just a couple of HPV16-positive patients.

The clonotype was recovered from a human donor with HPV-associated anogenital cancer. V and J are TRBV6-5 and TRBJ1-2, with D possibly TRBD1 on 5 matching bases. The specimen comprised tumor tissue, sampled from a patient who underwent chemoradiotherapy. The CDR3 is CASSYAGFGYTF. CDR3 coding DNA: TGTGCCAGCAGTTACGCAGGGTTCGGCTACACCTTC.